This record covers a single TCR beta chain. The sample is drawn from a study of blood T cell repertoires in COVID-19. In the study overall: The United States, Italy and Spain provided the acute and convalescent COVID-19 samples. Sources were T cells, B-cell-depleted T cells, or PBMCs; the material itself was cDNA or gDNA.

Per the authors' pipeline: Scientists estimated how many nucleated cells there were by amplifying reference gene primers. The data were produced by immunoSEQ multiplex PCR, yet TCRdb's version contains in-frame clones alone and is incomplete. V, J and clone size reflect that table, while D and trimming were determined from the DNA. The sample has roughly 53,000 clones, roughly 86% seen once. The CDR3 is made up of 14 amino acids. The germline V and J ends were trimmed by 4 bases and 9 bases, with 20 bases remaining between them. The germline CDR1 and CDR2 sequences are SGHTS and YDEGEE. Sequencing was performed on peripheral blood. This clonotype was sampled from a man between 40 and 49 years old with active COVID-19. The V and J genes are TRBV5-8 and TRBJ2-7; D possibly corresponds to TRBD1 (6 bases). The CDR3 DNA sequence: TGTGCCAGCAGCCCGCCGGGACACTGGGTAGGGCAGTACTTC. This encodes CASSPPGHWVGQYF.